One and the same sample provided the 20 T cell receptor beta chains below, sequenced in a study of response to subunit inactivated influenza vaccine. MiXCR was run by TCRdb on the RT-PCR reads, yielding one entry per CDR3 protein. Altogether about 240,000 distinct CDR3 sequences are present, 12% being singletons, with the ten largest covering approximately 7.8%. This specimen consisted of non-naive T cells sorted from PBMCs, obtained 14 days before vaccination. The receptor set was obtained from a man aged 45-65 years who received an inactivated influenza vaccine.

The chain uses TRBV20-1 and TRBJ1-5; tentative D call: TRBD1 (6 bases). Germline lookup yields CDR1 DFQATT and CDR2 SNEGSKA (reference sequence). The V end was cut by 7 bases, the J end by 6 bases, with 16 bases between. There are 13 residues in the CDR3. This CDR3 is CSVGEDSRQPQHF. CDR3 nucleotide sequence: TGCAGTGTGGGGGAGGACAGCCGTCAGCCCCAGCATTTT.

V usage is TRBV5-1 and J usage is TRBJ1-2, with D perhaps TRBD1 (5 bases). The CDR3 contains 13 residues. Per the germline V gene, CDR1 is SGHRS and CDR2 is YFSETQ. Trimming shortened V by 6 bases and J by 4 bases, and 13 bases separated the two germline ends. The CDR3 spells CASTLTAGYGYTF. CDR3 nucleotides: TGCGCCAGCACCCTGACAGCAGGCTATGGCTACACCTTC.

This clonotype was picked up a small number of times. The chain joins TRBV11-2 to TRBJ1-4, with D tentatively TRBD1 (5 bases). In germline, CDR1 is SGHAT, CDR2 FQNNGV. V was shortened by 2 bases and J by 2 bases, with 9 bases between the two germline ends. The CDR3 covers 15 residues. CDR3 sequence (DNA): TGTGCCAGCAGCTTAAGTGCAGGGACTAATGAAAAACTGTTTTTT. Its protein is CASSLSAGTNEKLFF.

This clonotype was detected a few times. The J gene is TRBJ1-1, the V gene TRBV19; 12 nucleotides match TRBD1. The CDR3 runs 16 residues. The trim removed 8 bases at V and 4 bases at J, leaving 11 bases unmatched. CDR1 is LNHDA, CDR2 SQIVND, per germline (reference sequence). The CDR3 DNA is TGTGCCAGTGGGGCCGGGACAGGGGGCGTGAGCACTGAAGCTTTCTTT. Translated, it gives CASGAGTGGVSTEAFF.

Written as DNA, the CDR3 is TGCGCCAGCACCCCCCGGGCCTCCGCTCTCCCCTACGAGCAGTACTTC. This encodes CASTPRASALPYEQYF. V and J are TRBV10-2 and TRBJ2-7; D is unclear. Germline-derived CDR1 and CDR2 are WSHSY and SAAADI. This CDR3 has 16 amino acids. V lost 7 bases, J lost 2 bases, and 21 bases lay in between.

This clonotype was counted only a few times. The genes are TRBV15 and TRBJ2-1; 7 positions agree with TRBD2. V lost 8 bases to trimming and J lost 3 bases; unmatched junction nucleotides: 4. Germline loops: CDR1 LNHNV, CDR2 YYDKDF (reference sequence). The CDR3 loop spans 13 amino acids. The CDR3 is CATGAGFYNEQFF. In nucleotides, the CDR3 is TGTGCCACCGGAGCGGGATTCTACAATGAGCAGTTCTTC.

This clonotype was seen many times. The chain links TRBV29-1 to TRBJ1-5; unclear D gene. The CDR3 runs 14 residues. Per germline, CDR1 SQVTM and CDR2 ANQGSEA. V lost 5 bases and J 2 bases, leaving 13 bases between the germline ends. The CDR3: CSVLLVAGNQPQHF. For the CDR3, the DNA is TGCAGCGTTCTTTTGGTTGCAGGCAATCAGCCCCAGCATTTT.

The chain recombines TRBV24-1 with TRBJ2-1, with D unclear. Germline-derived CDR1 and CDR2 are KGHDR and SFDVKD. Trimming left V 5 bases short and J 3 bases short, with 7 bases between. This CDR3 region has 13 residues. The CDR3 bases are TGTGCCACCAGTGGCCCGGGCTACAATGAGCAGTTCTTC. It yields the protein CATSGPGYNEQFF.

This clonotype was observed at least ten times. J is TRBJ2-2 and V is TRBV19, with D unresolved. CDR1 and CDR2 from the germline V gene are LNHDA and SQIVND (reference sequence). This CDR3 has 13 amino acids. V lost 5 bases to trimming and J lost 10 bases, with 14 bases between them. The CDR3 here is CASSDTNHQELFF. CDR3 nucleotide sequence: TGTGCCAGTAGTGATACCAACCACCAGGAGCTGTTTTTT. Using reference TRBV19 and TRBJ2-2 for the parts outside the CDR3, the full variable domain is DGGITQSPKYLFRKEGQNVTLSCEQNLNHDAMYWYRQDPGQGLRLIYYSQIVNDFQKGDIAEGYSVSREKKESFPLTVTSAQKNPTAFYLCASSDTNHQELFFGEGSRLTVL.

This clonotype was seen ten or more times. The V and J genes are TRBV5-5 and TRBJ2-5; 9 positions agree with TRBD1. Germline CDR1 and CDR2: SGHKS and YYEKEE (reference sequence). This CDR3 spans 15 amino acids. V shed 4 bases and J 2 bases; nucleotides not matched to a gene: 6. CDR3 protein: CASSPRTGAQETQYF. CDR3 DNA: TGTGCCAGCAGCCCCAGGACAGGGGCACAAGAGACCCAGTACTTC.

The rearrangement links TRBV5-4 to TRBJ2-7, with 10 bases fitting TRBD1. Germline loops: CDR1 SGHNT, CDR2 YYREEE (reference sequence). With V trimmed by 5 bases and J by 1 base, 6 bases remained unmatched. CDR3 length: 15 residues. The CDR3 reads CASRRDRGRSYEQYF. The CDR3 coding sequence is TGTGCCAGCAGACGGGACAGGGGAAGATCCTACGAGCAGTACTTC.

This clonotype was seen only a few times. The chain couples TRBV7-2 to TRBJ2-1; 8 nucleotides agree with TRBD2. This CDR3 spans 15 amino acids. Per germline, CDR1 SGHTA and CDR2 FQGNSA. V was clipped by 2 bases and J by 6 bases; unmatched bases: 6. CDR3 in amino acids: CASSLSSGVGNEQFF. The CDR3 region has the DNA TGTGCCAGCAGCTTAAGTAGCGGGGTAGGCAATGAGCAGTTCTTC. The full variable domain, completed using reference TRBV7-2 and TRBJ2-1, is GAGVSQSPSNKVTEKGKDVELRCDPISGHTALYWYRQSLGQGLEFLIYFQGNSAPDKSGLPSDRFSAERTGGSVSTLTIQRTQQEDSAVYLCASSLSSGVGNEQFFGPGTRLTVL.

This clonotype came up a few times. The chain combines TRBV28 with TRBJ2-3, with D possibly being TRBD1 (5 bases). Per germline, CDR1 MDHEN and CDR2 SYDVKM. The CDR3 consists of 18 residues. Trimming took off 3 bases at V and 0 bases at J, with 19 bases between the two ends. The CDR3 nucleotides read TGTGCCAGCAGTTTCCTCATACCCTTACAGGATAGCACAGATACGCAGTATTTT. It yields the protein CASSFLIPLQDSTDTQYF.

This chain uses TRBV11-2 with TRBJ2-5; D may correspond to TRBD1 or TRBD2 (5 bases each). Per the germline V gene, CDR1 is SGHAT and CDR2 is FQNNGV. Trimming removed 0 bases from V and 2 bases from J, with 10 bases in between. The CDR3 length is 15 residues. The CDR3 is CASSLDLGEQETQYF. The CDR3 DNA follows: TGTGCCAGCAGCTTAGATCTAGGGGAGCAAGAGACCCAGTACTTC.

The rearrangement links TRBV3-1 to TRBJ2-5; 10 bases are shared with TRBD2. V was clipped by 1 base and J by 7 bases; unmatched bases: 9. Germline assignment: CDR1 LGHDT and CDR2 YNNKEL (reference sequence). The CDR3 consists of 16 residues. This CDR3 reads CASSQATAGGLRTQYF. DNA for the CDR3: TGTGCCAGCAGCCAAGCGACAGCGGGGGGGCTGAGGACCCAGTACTTC.

This clonotype was found many times. J is TRBJ1-1 and V is TRBV5-1; 10 nucleotides match TRBD1. The germline CDR1 and CDR2 sequences are SGHRS and YFSETQ. The CDR3 sequence is 15 residues long. V was pared by 0 bases and J by 3 bases, with 2 bases of the junction left unmatched. The CDR3 region is CASSLGQGAHTEAFF. DNA for the CDR3: TGCGCCAGCAGCTTGGGACAGGGGGCCCACACTGAAGCTTTCTTT.

V usage is TRBV20-1 and J usage is TRBJ1-1; D is undetermined. The germline CDR1 and CDR2 sequences are DFQATT and SNEGSKA (reference sequence). V lost 1 base, J lost 0 bases, and 6 bases lay in between. This CDR3 has 13 amino acids. CDR3 protein: CSARGTVNTEAFF. The CDR3 DNA reads TGCAGTGCTAGAGGGACGGTGAACACTGAAGCTTTCTTT.

This clonotype was seen a few times. V and J are TRBV15 and TRBJ2-7; 9 bases fit TRBD1. CDR1 and CDR2 from the germline V gene are LNHNV and YYDKDF (reference sequence). The CDR3 runs to 14 residues. Unmatched junction bases numbered 9, after V lost 5 bases and J lost 7 bases. The CDR3 is CATSGYRGPGEQYF. The CDR3 DNA reads as TGTGCCACCAGCGGATACAGGGGGCCGGGTGAGCAGTACTTC.

This clonotype was seen a handful of times. The CDR3 reads CASSQGQNLGVQPQHF. CDR3 nucleotide sequence: TGTGCCAGCAGCCAAGGCCAAAATCTAGGGGTGCAGCCCCAGCATTTT. The chain joins TRBV4-2 to TRBJ1-5; TRBD1 might be the D (5 bases). Trimming pared 1 base from V and 7 bases from J, leaving 17 bases between. The CDR3 is made up of 16 amino acids. CDR1 and CDR2 (germline): LGHNA, YNFKEQ.

The table lists this clonotype with many counts. The CDR3 spells CASSRTANTGELFF. CDR3 sequence (DNA): TGTGCCAGCAGCCGGACAGCGAACACCGGGGAGCTGTTTTTT. This chain links TRBV7-2 with TRBJ2-2, with TRBD1 as a possible D gene (6 bases). CDR3 length equals 14 residues. CDR1 is SGHTA and CDR2 is FQGNSA in the germline V gene. V lost 5 bases to trimming and J lost 0 bases, with 7 bases between them. Full variable domain (outside the CDR3, taken from reference TRBV7-2 and TRBJ2-2): GAGVSQSPSNKVTEKGKDVELRCDPISGHTALYWYRQSLGQGLEFLIYFQGNSAPDKSGLPSDRFSAERTGGSVSTLTIQRTQQEDSAVYLCASSRTANTGELFFGEGSRLTVL.